Listed below are T cell receptor beta chains from one sample, sequenced in a study of blood T cell repertoires in COVID-19. Sequencing used immunoSEQ multiplex PCR; TCRdb keeps in-frame clones, though not all of them. Of roughly 200,000 clones in the sample, approximately 81% are singletons; the top ten hold approximately 19%. The sample comprised peripheral blood. The receptors shown here come from a human donor in a cohort sampled during active COVID-19. The conserved cysteine and the conserved F or W are not part of the CDR3 here. Each record gives: J gene, V gene, CDR3 protein.

>TRBJ1-5|TRBV6-1
ASRKSYSNQPQH
>TRBJ2-3|TRBV5-6
ASRLSGTDTQY
>TRBJ2-7|TRBV7-8
ASSSSIEGYEQY
>TRBJ2-5|TRBV18
ASSRAVGAGETQY
>TRBJ2-3|TRBV2
ASCELAGSTDTQY
>TRBJ2-1|TRBV7-9
ASSFGRERISYNEQF
>TRBJ2-5|TRBV28
ASRNTNALETQY
>TRBJ2-7|TRBV6-5
ASSYRGGFVGYEQY
>TRBJ1-2|TRBV6-5
ATRNTGVGGYT
>TRBJ2-1|TRBV15
ATSRGREGPHEQF
>TRBJ2-5|TRBV3-1/TRBV3-2
ASSQVVGLLARGVETQY
>TRBJ1-2|TRBV7-9
ASSRRGGGTAYGYT